The entry below describes one T cell receptor beta chain. This sample is drawn from a study of blood T cell repertoires in COVID-19. Sequencing was performed with immunoSEQ multiplex PCR; in TCRdb, only in-frame clones are kept and a portion is missing. The sample has approximately 200,000 clones; more than 80% are singletons. CDR3 size: 14 residues. The V gene's germline CDR1 is LNHNV and CDR2 YYDKDF (reference sequence). The V gene end was trimmed by 0 bases and the J gene end by 3 bases; junction bases not matched to a gene: 2. This chain joins TRBV15 and TRBJ2-7; 7 bases fit TRBD2. The receptor comes from a man in his forties or fifties who had recovered from COVID-19. Sequenced input: PBMCs or T cells enriched from blood (not recorded which). DNA of the CDR3: TGTGCCACCAGCAGAGAGCGGGGGAGCTACGAGCAGTACTTC. It encodes CATSRERGSYEQYF.